This T cell receptor beta chain was retrieved from a study of blood T cell repertoires in COVID-19. TCRdb keeps only in-frame clones here, not all; method: immunoSEQ multiplex PCR. The table lists under 150,000 clones, 88% of them singletons, with 8.4% in the top ten. Deletions cut 5 bases from V and 6 bases from J, with 10 bases between. The CDR3 is made up of 13 amino acids. Germline CDR1 and CDR2: SGHTA and FQGTGA. Material: peripheral blood. The chain employs TRBV7-3 and TRBJ2-2, with D unresolved. The TCR originated in an older woman who had recovered from COVID-19. The CDR3 nucleotides are TGTGCCAGCAGCCGAGGAAGATCCGGGGAGCTGTTTTTT. Protein product: CASSRGRSGELFF.